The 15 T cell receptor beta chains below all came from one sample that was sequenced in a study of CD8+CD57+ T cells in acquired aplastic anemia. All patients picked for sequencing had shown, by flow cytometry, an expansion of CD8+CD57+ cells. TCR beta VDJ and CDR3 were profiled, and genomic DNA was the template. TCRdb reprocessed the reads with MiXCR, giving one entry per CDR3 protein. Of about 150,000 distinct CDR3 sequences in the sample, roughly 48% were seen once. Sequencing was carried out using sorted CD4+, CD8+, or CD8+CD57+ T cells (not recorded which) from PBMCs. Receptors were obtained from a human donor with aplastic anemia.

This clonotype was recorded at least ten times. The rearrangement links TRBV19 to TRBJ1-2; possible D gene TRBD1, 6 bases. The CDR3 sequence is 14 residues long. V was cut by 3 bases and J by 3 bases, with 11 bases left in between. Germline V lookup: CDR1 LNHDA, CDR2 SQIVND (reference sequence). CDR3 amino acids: CASSIRGGDYGYTF. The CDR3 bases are TGTGCCAGTAGTATTAGGGGGGGGGACTATGGCTACACCTTC. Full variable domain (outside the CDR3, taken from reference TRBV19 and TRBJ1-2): DGGITQSPKYLFRKEGQNVTLSCEQNLNHDAMYWYRQDPGQGLRLIYYSQIVNDFQKGDIAEGYSVSREKKESFPLTVTSAQKNPTAFYLCASSIRGGDYGYTFGSGTRLTVV.

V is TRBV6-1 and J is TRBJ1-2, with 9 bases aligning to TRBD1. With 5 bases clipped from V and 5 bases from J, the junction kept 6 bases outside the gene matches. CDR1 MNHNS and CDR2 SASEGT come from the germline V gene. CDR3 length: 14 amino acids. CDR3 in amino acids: CASSTSGTGYGYTF. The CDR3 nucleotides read TGTGCCAGCAGTACGTCCGGGACAGGGTATGGCTACACCTTC.

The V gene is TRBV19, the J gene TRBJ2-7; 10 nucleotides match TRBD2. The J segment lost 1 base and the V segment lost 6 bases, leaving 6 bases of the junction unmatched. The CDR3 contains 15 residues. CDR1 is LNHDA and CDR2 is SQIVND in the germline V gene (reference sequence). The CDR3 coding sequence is TGTGCCAGTAGCCCCTCTAGCGGGGGTTCCTACGAGCAGTACTTC. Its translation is CASSPSSGGSYEQYF.

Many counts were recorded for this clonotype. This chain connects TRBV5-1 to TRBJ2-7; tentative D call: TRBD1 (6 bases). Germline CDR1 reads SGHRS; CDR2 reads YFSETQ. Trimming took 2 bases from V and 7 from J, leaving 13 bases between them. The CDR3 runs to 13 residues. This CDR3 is CASSFMGAEEQYF. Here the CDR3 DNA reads TGCGCCAGCAGCTTTATGGGGGCTGAGGAGCAGTACTTC.

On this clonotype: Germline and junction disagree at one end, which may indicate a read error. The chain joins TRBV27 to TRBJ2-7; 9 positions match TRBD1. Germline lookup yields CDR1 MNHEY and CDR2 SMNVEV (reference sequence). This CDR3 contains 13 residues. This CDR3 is CASSGTGSSEQYF. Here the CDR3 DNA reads TGTGCCAGCAGTGGGACAGGGTCCTCCGAGCAGTACTTC.

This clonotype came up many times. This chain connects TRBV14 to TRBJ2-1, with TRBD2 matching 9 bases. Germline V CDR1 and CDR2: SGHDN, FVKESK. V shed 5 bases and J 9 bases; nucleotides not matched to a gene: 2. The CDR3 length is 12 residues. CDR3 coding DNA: TGTGCCAGCAGCTTAGCGGGAGTTGAGCAGTTCTTC. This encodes CASSLAGVEQFF. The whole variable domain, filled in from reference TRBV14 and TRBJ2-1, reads EAGVTQFPSHSVIEKGQTVTLRCDPISGHDNLYWYRRVMGKEIKFLLHFVKESKQDESGMPNNRFLAERTGGTYSTLKVQPAELEDSGVYFCASSLAGVEQFFGPGTRLTVL.

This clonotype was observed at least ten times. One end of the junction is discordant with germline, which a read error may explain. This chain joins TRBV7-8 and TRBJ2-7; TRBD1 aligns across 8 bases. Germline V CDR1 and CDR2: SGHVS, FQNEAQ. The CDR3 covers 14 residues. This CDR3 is CASSHIGQGYEQCF. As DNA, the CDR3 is TGTGCCAGCAGCCATATAGGACAGGGCTACGAGCAGTGCTTC.

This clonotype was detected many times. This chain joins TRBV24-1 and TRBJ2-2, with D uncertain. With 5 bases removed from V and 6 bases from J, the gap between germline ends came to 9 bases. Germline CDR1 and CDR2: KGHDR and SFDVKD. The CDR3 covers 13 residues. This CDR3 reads CATSGALPGELFF. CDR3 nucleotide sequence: TGTGCCACCAGTGGCGCGCTGCCCGGGGAGCTGTTTTTT.

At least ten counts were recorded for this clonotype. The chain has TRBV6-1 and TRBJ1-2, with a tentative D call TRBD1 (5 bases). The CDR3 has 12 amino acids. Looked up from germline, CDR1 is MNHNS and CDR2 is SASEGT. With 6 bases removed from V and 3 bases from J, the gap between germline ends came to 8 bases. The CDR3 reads CASRGPDYGYTF. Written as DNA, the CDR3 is TGTGCCAGCAGGGGGCCAGACTATGGCTACACCTTC.

The CDR3 DNA sequence: TGTGCCAGTAGCGTCCGTGTACACACTGGACTCTCTGGGGCCAACGTCCTGACTTTC. Residues: CASSVRVHTGLSGANVLTF. The chain is built from TRBV19 and TRBJ2-6; perhaps TRBD2 as D (5 bases). V lost 6 bases and J lost 0, with 21 bases in between. The germline CDR1 and CDR2 sequences are LNHDA and SQIVND (reference sequence). The CDR3 has 19 residues. The whole variable domain, filled in from reference TRBV19 and TRBJ2-6, reads DGGITQSPKYLFRKEGQNVTLSCEQNLNHDAMYWYRQDPGQGLRLIYYSQIVNDFQKGDIAEGYSVSREKKESFPLTVTSAQKNPTAFYLCASSVRVHTGLSGANVLTFGAGSRLTVL.

The CDR3 region has the DNA TGTGCCAGCCAGGAGCGGGGCAATGAGCAGTTCTTC. It is translated as CASQERGNEQFF. The rearrangement joins TRBV2 to TRBJ2-1, with 7 nucleotides matching TRBD2. Germline CDR1 reads SNHLY; CDR2 reads FYNNEI. Unmatched junction bases numbered 4, after V lost 8 bases and J lost 6 bases. This CDR3 spans 12 amino acids.

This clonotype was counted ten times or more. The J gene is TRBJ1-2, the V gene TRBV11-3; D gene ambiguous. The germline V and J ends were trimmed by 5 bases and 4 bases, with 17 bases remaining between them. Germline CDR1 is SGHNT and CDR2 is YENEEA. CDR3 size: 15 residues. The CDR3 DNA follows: TGTGCCAGCAGCGTTAATATCGGGGTTAGCTATGGCTACACCTTC. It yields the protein CASSVNIGVSYGYTF.

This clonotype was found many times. As DNA, the CDR3 is TGTGCCAGCAGCTCCACGTTTGGCTACACCTTC. As protein: CASSSTFGYTF. The J gene is TRBJ1-2, the V gene TRBV12-3 or TRBV12-4; D gene ambiguous. The CDR3 sequence is 11 residues long. V was shortened by 6 bases and J by 7 bases, with 9 bases between the two germline ends.

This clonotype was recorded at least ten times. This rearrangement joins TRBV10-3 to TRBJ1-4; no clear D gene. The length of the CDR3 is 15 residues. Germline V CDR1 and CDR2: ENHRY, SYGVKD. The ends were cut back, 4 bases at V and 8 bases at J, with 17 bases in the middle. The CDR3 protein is CAISVVSGNREKLFF. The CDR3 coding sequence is TGTGCCATCAGTGTCGTGTCAGGAAATCGGGAAAAACTGTTTTTT.

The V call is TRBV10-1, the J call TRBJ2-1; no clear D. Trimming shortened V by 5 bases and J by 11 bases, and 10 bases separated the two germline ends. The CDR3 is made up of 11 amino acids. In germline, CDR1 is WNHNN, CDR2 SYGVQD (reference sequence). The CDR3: CASSYGDKQFF. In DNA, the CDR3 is TGCGCCAGCAGTTATGGGGATAAGCAGTTCTTC.